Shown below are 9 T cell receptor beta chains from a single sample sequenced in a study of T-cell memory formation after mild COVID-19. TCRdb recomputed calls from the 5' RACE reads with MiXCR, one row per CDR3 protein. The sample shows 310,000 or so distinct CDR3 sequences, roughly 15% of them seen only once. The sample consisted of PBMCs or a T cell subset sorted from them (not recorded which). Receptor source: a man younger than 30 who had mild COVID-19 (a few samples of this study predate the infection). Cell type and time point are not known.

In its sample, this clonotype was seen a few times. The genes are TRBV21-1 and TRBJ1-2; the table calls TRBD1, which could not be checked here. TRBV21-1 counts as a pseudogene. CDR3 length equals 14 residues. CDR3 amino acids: CASTFRTGAYGYTF. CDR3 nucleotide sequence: TGTGCCAGCACCTTCCGGACAGGCGCCTATGGCTACACCTTC.

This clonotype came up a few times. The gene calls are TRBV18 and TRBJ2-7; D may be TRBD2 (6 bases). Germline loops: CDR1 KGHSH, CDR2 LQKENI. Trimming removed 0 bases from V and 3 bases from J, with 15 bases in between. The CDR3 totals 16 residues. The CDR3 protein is CASSPPPPRGIYEQYV. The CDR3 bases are TGTGCCAGCTCACCACCCCCTCCCCGGGGGATCTACGAGCAGTACGTC.

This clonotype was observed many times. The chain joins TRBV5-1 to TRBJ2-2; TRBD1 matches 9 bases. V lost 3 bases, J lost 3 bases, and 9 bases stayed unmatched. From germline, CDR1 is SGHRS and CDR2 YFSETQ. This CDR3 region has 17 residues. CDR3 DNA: TGCGCCAGCAGCTCCATACAGGGGGCTTGGGACACCGGGGAGCTGTTTTTT. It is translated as CASSSIQGAWDTGELFF.

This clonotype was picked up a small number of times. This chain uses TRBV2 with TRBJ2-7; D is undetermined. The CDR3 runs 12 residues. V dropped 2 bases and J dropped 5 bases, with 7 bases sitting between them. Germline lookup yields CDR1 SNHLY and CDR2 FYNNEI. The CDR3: CASSESPHEQYF. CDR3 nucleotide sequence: TGTGCCAGCAGTGAATCCCCCCACGAGCAGTACTTC.

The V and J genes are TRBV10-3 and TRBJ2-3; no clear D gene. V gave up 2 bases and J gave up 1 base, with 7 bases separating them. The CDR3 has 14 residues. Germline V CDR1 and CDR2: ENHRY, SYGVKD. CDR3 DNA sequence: TGTGCCATCAGTGAGCCTACTCGCACAGATACGCAGTATTTT. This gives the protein CAISEPTRTDTQYF.

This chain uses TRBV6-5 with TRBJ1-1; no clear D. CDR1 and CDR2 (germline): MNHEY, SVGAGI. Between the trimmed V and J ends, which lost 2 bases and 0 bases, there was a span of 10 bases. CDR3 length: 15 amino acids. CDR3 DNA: TGTGCCAGCAGTTACCTTTGGGGTGTGAACACTGAAGCTTTCTTT. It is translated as CASSYLWGVNTEAFF.

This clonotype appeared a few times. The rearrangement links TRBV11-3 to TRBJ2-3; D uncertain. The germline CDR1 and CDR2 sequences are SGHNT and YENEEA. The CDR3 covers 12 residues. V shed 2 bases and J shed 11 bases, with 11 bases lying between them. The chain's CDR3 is CASSLTGRVQYF. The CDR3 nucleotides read TGTGCCAGCAGCTTAACCGGAAGGGTGCAGTATTTT.

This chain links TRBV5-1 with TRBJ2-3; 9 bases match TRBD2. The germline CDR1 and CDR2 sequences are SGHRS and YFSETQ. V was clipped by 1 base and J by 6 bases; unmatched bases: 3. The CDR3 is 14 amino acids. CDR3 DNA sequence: TGCGCCAGCAGCTTGAACGGACTAGCGGATACGCAGTATTTT. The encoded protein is CASSLNGLADTQYF.

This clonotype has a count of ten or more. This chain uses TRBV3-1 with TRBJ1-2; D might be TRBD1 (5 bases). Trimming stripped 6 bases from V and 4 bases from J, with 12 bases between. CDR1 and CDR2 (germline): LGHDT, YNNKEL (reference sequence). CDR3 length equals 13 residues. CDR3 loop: CASSQQGSYGYTF. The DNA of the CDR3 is TGTGCCAGCAGTCAGCAGGGAAGCTATGGCTACACCTTC.